This TCR beta chain is drawn from a study of T cells after yellow fever vaccination. At the level of the study: SMART-Seq v4 Ultra Low Input served to prepare low-cell-number fractions.

This CDR3 has 17 amino acids. Germline V gene lookup returns CDR1 MNHEY and CDR2 SVGEGT. The J segment lost 7 bases and the V segment lost 3 bases, leaving 9 bases of the junction unmatched. In this sample, this clonotype turned up many times. Template switching by 5'RACE produced TCR cDNA, adding a universal primer site and UMIs. In TCRdb, the 5' RACE reads were re-called with MiXCR into one record per CDR3 protein. This repertoire shows about 360,000 distinct CDR3 sequences, around 6.5% found once; its top ten account for approximately 15%. The sample was PBMCs, taken 5 days after the yellow fever booster vaccination. The TCR originated in a man aged 25-40 years who received the YFV17D yellow fever vaccine. V and J are TRBV6-2 or TRBV6-3 and TRBJ2-1, with 13 bases matching TRBD2. The CDR3 spells CASSYTSGRALSNEQFF. CDR3 nucleotide sequence: TGTGCCAGCAGTTATACTAGCGGGAGGGCCTTAAGTAATGAGCAGTTCTTC.